The present TCR beta chain was sequenced within a study of beta chain features in type 1 diabetes (dated by TCRdb to the late 2010s). About the investigation overall: No differences in mean age, gender distribution, total cell number or subset yield were found between patients and healthy donors. A total of roughly 99,000,000 sorted cells were examined across all samples, and the number of cells per subset was strongly correlated with RNA yield. Naive and central memory subsets were obtained from all 30 or so donors, but regulatory and stem cell-like memory subsets were isolated from only 8 patients and roughly eight healthy donors. In the study, TCRB repertoires of sorted circulating CD4+ T cell subsets from recently diagnosed type 1 diabetes patients were compared with those of matched healthy donors. Study-wide findings and limitations: Because small numbers of individuals were included in the HLA sub-analyses, any influence of HLA type on TCRB rearrangement was left unresolved. Sequencing cDNA rather than genomic DNA could over-represent highly expressing activated cells, although activation and CD3 levels did not differ between groups. At VDJ recombination sites, type 1 diabetes patients had fewer insertions and more deleted nucleotides, which implies abnormalities in thymic rearrangement. Shorter templates might be favored by PCR, yet because patient and control samples were amplified and corrected together, any such skew would affect both groups equally. Naive, central memory and regulatory TCRB repertoires appeared to be more alike among patients than among healthy donors. A moderate but significant shortening of TCRB CDR3 length was observed in type 1 diabetes patients in all four CD4+ subsets.

According to the germline V gene, CDR1 reads MDHEN and CDR2 reads SYDVKM. Spanning cysteine to phenylalanine, the CDR3 consists of 13 amino acids. Only the CDR3 DNA stays, 39 bases, in frame from base 1. Cut back by 3 bases and 3 bases, the V and J ends lie 8 bases apart. A note on this clone: Which antigen it targets is not known. Base quality data are lacking; no much larger clone is found one base away.

The entire isolated RNA was reverse transcribed using the High Capacity cDNA Reverse Transcription Kit, and thus expressed TCRB transcripts were sequenced. Naive, central memory and regulatory T cell samples underwent deep immunoSEQ sequencing, averaging around 3.7 million total reads per sample. After sorted cells were lysed in RLT buffer, RNA was extracted with DNase-treated RNeasy Micro or Mini kits, with the choice depending on cell number. To prevent cross-contamination, every cell subset was processed on its own, while patient and healthy donor samples were processed together. The immunoSEQ multiplex PCR was used to amplify TCRB sequences from cDNA, yielding 87-bp fragments that span the CDR3 region. The amplicons were sequenced using the Illumina HiSeq platform. In the source study's methods: Synthetic template baselines were used to correct PCR bias computationally, reads within Hamming distance 2 were collapsed, and singletons that could not be merged were discarded. Reads were aligned to IMGT to assign V, D and J genes, CDR3 length, and insertions or deletions at six rearrangement sites. Within each subset, clonotype counts were normalized to sorted cell number, after which true diversity and Gini coefficients were computed with the tcR R package. The overlap coefficient, calculated on TCRB nucleotide sequences, was used to measure repertoire sharing. Out-of-frame TCRB sequences from naive cells were analyzed to stand in for the pre-selection repertoire. TCRdb took this table from immuneACCESS and kept in-frame rearrangements with V and J called. Such tables lack part of the clones; where checked against another copy, unresolved V genes explain under half of the gap, and the rest is unexplained. D and trimming come from the DNA, and the V and J calls and clone size come from that table. This sample holds 300,000 to 450,000 clones; around 12% were observed only once. Clones ranked in the top ten supply roughly 0.0097% of the sample.

Each donor gave one peripheral blood draw, about 110 mL on average, collected into heparinised tubes. Naive, central memory, regulatory and stem cell-like memory CD4+ T cells were sorted on a BD FACSAria II using a panel including CD45RO, CCR7, CD25, CD127, CD95 and CD27. Every sorted population had a purity above 95%. PBMCs were isolated right away by Lymphoprep density gradient centrifugation and were stained directly, without culture. So that batch effects would be minimized, each experiment stained and sorted samples in pairs, pairing one healthy donor with one patient. The clonotype originates from a woman aged 18-35 years with type 1 diabetes. In this chain, TRBV28 is recombined with TRBJ1-1; no D gene can be assigned with confidence. The sample was naive CD4+ T cells from blood. The sample's cell subset or site label, in plain terms: true naive CD4+ T cells. The base sequence is TGTGCCAGCAGTTTGGGCAGCTACACTGAAGCTTTCTTT. This sequence encodes CASSLGSYTEAFF.